This is a list of T cell receptor beta chains from one sample in a study of blood T cell repertoires in COVID-19. Repertoires were generated with immunoSEQ multiplex PCR, while TCRdb's copy carries only in-frame clones and drops some. Found here are some 240,000 clones, less than 90% of them singletons; the top ten hold 1.5% to 1.9%. The source material was peripheral blood. Receptors originate from a middle-aged woman who had recovered from COVID-19. Each CDR3 is given with its conserved first and last residue. The D gene is left open where the match is weak. Only part of the rows carry a size: once, few, many, or a class if the clone is expanded.

CDR3 DNA	CDR3 protein	D gene	CDR3 length	V gene	J gene	clone size
TGTGCCAGCAGTTCTTCACCATTCGGGAGCAATCAGCCCCAGCATTTT	CASSSSPFGSNQPQHF	-	16	TRBV28	TRBJ1-5	-
TGTGCCAGTAGTATGAGCCTTTACAATGAGCAGTTCTTC	CASSMSLYNEQFF	-	13	TRBV19	TRBJ2-1	-
TGTGCCAGCAGCCTCTTCTTCAGCAGGGGTAAAAGAAACACCATATATTTT	CASSLFFSRGKRNTIYF	-	17	TRBV13	TRBJ1-3	-
TGTGCCAGCAGTGAAGGAGGGACAGCTAAAAACATTCAGTACTTC	CASSEGGTAKNIQYF	TRBD1	15	TRBV6-1	TRBJ2-4	-
TGTGCCAGCAGCTTAATCGCGACCCAACGGCGGGAGCAGTACTTC	CASSLIATQRREQYF	-	15	TRBV7-9	TRBJ2-7	-
TGCGCCAGCAGCCAAGTGCGGTTGACTGAAGCTTTCTTT	CASSQVRLTEAFF	-	13	TRBV4-1	TRBJ1-1	-
TGTGCCAGCAGGAACAGGGGCCCTGAAGCTTTCTTT	CASRNRGPEAFF	TRBD1	12	TRBV2	TRBJ1-1	-
TGCGCCAGCAGTGAGCCGGGACTAGCGTCTCTAAGCACAGATACGCAGTATTTT	CASSEPGLASLSTDTQYF	TRBD2	18	TRBV10-1	TRBJ2-3	-
TGTGCCACCTCAGGGGGCGAGAGGGAGACCCAGTACTTC	CATSGGERETQYF	TRBD1	13	TRBV10-3	TRBJ2-5	-
TGTGCCAGTAGGGAGACAGGGGGCTCCGAGACCCAGTACTTC	CASRETGGSETQYF	TRBD1	14	TRBV19	TRBJ2-5	-
TGCGCCAGCAGCTACGCTGGCGGAGGGTCTGGAAACACCATATATTTT	CASSYAGGGSGNTIYF	-	16	TRBV5-1	TRBJ1-3	once
TGTGCCAGCGTATGGGGGGTGGGAGATACGCAGTATTTT	CASVWGVGDTQYF	-	13	TRBV12-3/TRBV12-4	TRBJ2-3	-
TGTGCCAGCAAAGGCAGGGCCACCACCGGGGAGCTGTTTTTT	CASKGRATTGELFF	-	14	TRBV3-1/TRBV3-2	TRBJ2-2	once
TGTGCCAGCAGCTTACCTCCGAATCAGCCCCAGCATTTT	CASSLPPNQPQHF	-	13	TRBV7-8	TRBJ1-5	few
TGTGCCTGGAGTAAAGGGGATTGGGAAAAACTGTTTTTT	CAWSKGDWEKLFF	-	13	TRBV30	TRBJ1-4	-
TGTGCCAGCAGCCAAGTTGGAGTAACCTATGGCTACACCTTC	CASSQVGVTYGYTF	-	14	TRBV3-1/TRBV3-2	TRBJ1-2	once
TGTGCCAGCAGCCCAGCTGGGACTAGTACCGGCGAGCAGTACTTC	CASSPAGTSTGEQYF	TRBD2	15	TRBV7-7	TRBJ2-7	-
TGTGCCAGCAGCGTTGGAATTACAGGGGGTCTACACACGGGCCAAGAGACCCAGTACTTC	CASSVGITGGLHTGQETQYF	TRBD1	20	TRBV9	TRBJ2-5	-
TGTGCCAGCAGCCAAGACGACGGGAACTATGGCTACACCTTC	CASSQDDGNYGYTF	-	14	TRBV4-2	TRBJ1-2	-
TGTGCCAGCAGCACGGGCGGGTTAACTAATGAAAAACTGTTTTTT	CASSTGGLTNEKLFF	-	15	TRBV7-2	TRBJ1-4	-
TGTGCCAGTTGGGAGACTAGCGGGGGAACAGATACGCAGTATTTT	CASWETSGGTDTQYF	TRBD2	15	TRBV19	TRBJ2-3	-
TGTGCCAGCAGCACCTCACAGGGTTATTCACCCCTCCACTTT	CASSTSQGYSPLHF	-	14	TRBV6-6	TRBJ1-6	-
TGTGCCAGCAGACCAACCCAGGGTAAAAGGAACACTGAAGCTTTCTTT	CASRPTQGKRNTEAFF	-	16	TRBV28	TRBJ1-1	-
TGTGCCAGCAGGGAAGTAATTAATGAAAAACTGTTTTTT	CASREVINEKLFF	-	13	TRBV2	TRBJ1-4	-
TGTGCCACCAGTAACAACAGGGCCATGAACACTGAAGCTTTCTTT	CATSNNRAMNTEAFF	-	15	TRBV15	TRBJ1-1	-
TGTGCCAGCACCCTAGGGGGACAGTCCTCCTACGAGCAGTACTTC	CASTLGGQSSYEQYF	TRBD1	15	TRBV28	TRBJ2-7	-
TGTGCCTGGAGTGCTCCGGCGGGCTATGGCTACACCTTC	CAWSAPAGYGYTF	-	13	TRBV30	TRBJ1-2	-
TGTGCCAGCAGTGACGGGGGCAATCAGCCCCAGCATTTT	CASSDGGNQPQHF	-	13	TRBV6-1	TRBJ1-5	-
TGTGCCAGCAGTACAGGGTTCCCAAACATTCAGTACTTC	CASSTGFPNIQYF	-	13	TRBV12-3/TRBV12-4	TRBJ2-4	-
TGTGCCAGCAAAGGGGGCTACACTGAAGCTTTCTTT	CASKGGYTEAFF	TRBD1	12	TRBV6-5	TRBJ1-1	-
TGCGCCAGCAGCTTGGACAGAGACTCCTACAATGAGCAGTTCTTC	CASSLDRDSYNEQFF	-	15	TRBV5-1	TRBJ2-1	-
TGTGCCAGCAGCGCTAGTACTATTAGCGAAATTAACACTGAAGCTTTCTTT	CASSASTISEINTEAFF	-	17	TRBV11-2	TRBJ1-1	-
TGTGCCAGCAAGTCGGGAGCTTACACCGGGGAGCTGTTTTTT	CASKSGAYTGELFF	-	14	TRBV7-3	TRBJ2-2	-
TGTGCCAGCAGGGGCTATGAAAAACTGTTTTTT	CASRGYEKLFF	-	11	TRBV28	TRBJ1-4	-
TGTGCCAGCAGCGCGGGTTCGACAGGGGGCGATCTGGGGTGTGAAAAACTGTTTTTT	CASSAGSTGGDLGCEKLFF	TRBD1	19	TRBV6-4	TRBJ1-4	-
TGTGCCAGCAGCCGACTAGCGGGCCAAACAGATACGCAGTATTTT	CASSRLAGQTDTQYF	TRBD2	15	TRBV4-2	TRBJ2-3	-
TGCGCCAGCAGCCTAACAGGGGCCGATGGGCCCCAGCATTTT	CASSLTGADGPQHF	TRBD1	14	TRBV5-1	TRBJ1-5	-
TGCGCCAGCAGCTCGACAGGGACAGATACGCAGTATTTT	CASSSTGTDTQYF	TRBD1	13	TRBV5-1	TRBJ2-3	-
TGCAGCGTGATACAGGGGTCTTCTGGAAACACCATATATTTT	CSVIQGSSGNTIYF	TRBD1	14	TRBV29-1	TRBJ1-3	once
TGTGCCAGCAGCTTACCCAATTGGGGGCCAGGCACAGATACGCAGTATTTT	CASSLPNWGPGTDTQYF	-	17	TRBV7-9	TRBJ2-3	-
TGTGCCACTATCTCCCCCAGGGAAGGGGGCACTGAAGCTTTCTTT	CATISPREGGTEAFF	-	15	TRBV10-3	TRBJ1-1	once
TGTGCCAGCAGCTTAGATCTCGCAGGAGGCTATGGCTACACCTTC	CASSLDLAGGYGYTF	-	15	TRBV7-6	TRBJ1-2	-